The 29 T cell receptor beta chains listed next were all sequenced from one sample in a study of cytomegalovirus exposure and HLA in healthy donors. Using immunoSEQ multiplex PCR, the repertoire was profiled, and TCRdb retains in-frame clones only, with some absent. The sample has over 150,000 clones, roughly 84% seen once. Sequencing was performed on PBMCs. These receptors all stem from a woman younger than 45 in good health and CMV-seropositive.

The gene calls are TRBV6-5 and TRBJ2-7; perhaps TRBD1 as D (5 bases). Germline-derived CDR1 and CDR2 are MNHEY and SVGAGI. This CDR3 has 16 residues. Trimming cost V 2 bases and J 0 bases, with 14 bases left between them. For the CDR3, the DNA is TGTGCCAGCAGTTACGGGCGGAACAGGCACTCCTACGAGCAGTACTTC. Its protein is CASSYGRNRHSYEQYF.

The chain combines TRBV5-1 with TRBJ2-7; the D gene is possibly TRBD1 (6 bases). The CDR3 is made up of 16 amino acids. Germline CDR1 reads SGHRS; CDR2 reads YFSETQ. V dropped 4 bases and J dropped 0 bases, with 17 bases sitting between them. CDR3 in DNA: TGCGCCAGCAGCGCAAGGACAGTTGGGAGCTCCTACGAGCAGTACTTC. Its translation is CASSARTVGSSYEQYF.

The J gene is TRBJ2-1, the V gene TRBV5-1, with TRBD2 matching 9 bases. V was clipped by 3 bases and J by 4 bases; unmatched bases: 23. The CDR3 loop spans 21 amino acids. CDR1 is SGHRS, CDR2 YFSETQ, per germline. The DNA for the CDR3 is TGCGCCAGCAGCTCCCTGGCGGGGGAGGGAAGCGGGAGGACAGCTTACAATGAGCAGTTCTTC. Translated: CASSSLAGEGSGRTAYNEQFF.

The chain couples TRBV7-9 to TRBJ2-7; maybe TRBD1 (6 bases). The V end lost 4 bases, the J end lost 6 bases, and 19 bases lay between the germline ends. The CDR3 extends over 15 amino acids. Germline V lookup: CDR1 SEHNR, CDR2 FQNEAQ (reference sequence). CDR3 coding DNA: TGTGCCAGCAGCTCAGTGGGGACACGGGTCGGCGAGCAGTACTTC. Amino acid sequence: CASSSVGTRVGEQYF.

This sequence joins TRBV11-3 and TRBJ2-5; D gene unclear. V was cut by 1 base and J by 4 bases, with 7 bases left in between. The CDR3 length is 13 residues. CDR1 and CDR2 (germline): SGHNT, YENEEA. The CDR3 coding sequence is TGTGCCAGCAGCTTAGGACTCCCAGAGACCCAGTACTTC. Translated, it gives CASSLGLPETQYF.

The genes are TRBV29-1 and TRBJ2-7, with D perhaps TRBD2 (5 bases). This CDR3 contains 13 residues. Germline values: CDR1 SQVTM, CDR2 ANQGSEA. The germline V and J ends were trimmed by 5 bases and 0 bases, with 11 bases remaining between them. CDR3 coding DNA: TGCAGCGTTCGCCAAGCGGACTCCTACGAGCAGTACTTC. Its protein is CSVRQADSYEQYF.

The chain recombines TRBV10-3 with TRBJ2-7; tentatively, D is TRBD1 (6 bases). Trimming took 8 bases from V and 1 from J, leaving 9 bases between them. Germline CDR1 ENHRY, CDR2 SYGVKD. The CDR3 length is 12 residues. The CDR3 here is CAIEGESYEQYF. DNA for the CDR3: TGTGCCATCGAGGGGGAGTCCTACGAGCAGTACTTC.

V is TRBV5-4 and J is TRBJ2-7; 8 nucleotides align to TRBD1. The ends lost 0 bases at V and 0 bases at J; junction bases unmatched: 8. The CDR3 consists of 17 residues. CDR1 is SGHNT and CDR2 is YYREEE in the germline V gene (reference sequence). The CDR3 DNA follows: TGTGCCAGCAGCTTGGGCGGGACAGGACCTAGCTCCTACGAGCAGTACTTC. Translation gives CASSLGGTGPSSYEQYF.

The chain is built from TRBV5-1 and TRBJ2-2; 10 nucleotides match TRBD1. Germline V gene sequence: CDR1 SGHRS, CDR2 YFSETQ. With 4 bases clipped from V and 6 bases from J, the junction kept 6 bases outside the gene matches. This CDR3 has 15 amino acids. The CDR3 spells CASSPRTGGPGELFF. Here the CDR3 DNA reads TGCGCCAGCAGCCCCCGGACAGGGGGGCCCGGGGAGCTGTTTTTT.

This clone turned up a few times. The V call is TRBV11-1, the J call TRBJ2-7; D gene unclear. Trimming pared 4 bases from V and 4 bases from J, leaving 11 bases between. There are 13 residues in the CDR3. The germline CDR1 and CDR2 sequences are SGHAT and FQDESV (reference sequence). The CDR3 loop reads CASSYPLLYEQYF. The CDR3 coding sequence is TGTGCCAGCAGCTATCCCCTTTTATACGAGCAGTACTTC.

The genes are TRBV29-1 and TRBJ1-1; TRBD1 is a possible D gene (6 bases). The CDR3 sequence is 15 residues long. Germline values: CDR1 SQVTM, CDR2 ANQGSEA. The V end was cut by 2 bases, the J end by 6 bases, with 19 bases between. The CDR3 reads CSVELSGGLGAEAFF. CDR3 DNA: TGCAGCGTTGAACTCTCCGGGGGGCTTGGAGCTGAAGCTTTCTTT. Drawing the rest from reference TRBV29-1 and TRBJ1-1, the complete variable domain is SAVISQKPSRDICQRGTSLTIQCQVDSQVTMMFWYRQQPGQSLTLIATANQGSEATYESGFVIDKFPISRPNLTFSTLTVSNMSPEDSSIYLCSVELSGGLGAEAFFGQGTRLTVV.

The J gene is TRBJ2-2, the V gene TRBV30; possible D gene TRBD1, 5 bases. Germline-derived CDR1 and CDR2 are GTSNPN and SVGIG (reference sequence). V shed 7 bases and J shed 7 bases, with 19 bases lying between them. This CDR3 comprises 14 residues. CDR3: CAYLQDRDYGELFF. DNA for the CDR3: TGTGCCTACCTGCAAGACAGAGATTACGGGGAGCTGTTTTTT.

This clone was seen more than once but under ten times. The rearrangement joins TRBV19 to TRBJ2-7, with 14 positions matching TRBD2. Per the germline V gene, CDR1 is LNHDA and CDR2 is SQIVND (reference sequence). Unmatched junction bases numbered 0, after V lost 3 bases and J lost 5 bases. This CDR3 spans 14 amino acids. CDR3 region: CASSMGLAGDEQYF. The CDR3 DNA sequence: TGTGCCAGTAGTATGGGACTAGCGGGAGACGAGCAGTACTTC.

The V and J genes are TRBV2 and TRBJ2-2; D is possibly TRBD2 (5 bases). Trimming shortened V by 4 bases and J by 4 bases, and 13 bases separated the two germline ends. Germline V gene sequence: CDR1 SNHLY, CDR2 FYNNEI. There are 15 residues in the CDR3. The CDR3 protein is CASSGTYTLTGELFF. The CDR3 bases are TGTGCCAGCAGTGGGACTTACACCCTCACCGGGGAGCTGTTTTTT.

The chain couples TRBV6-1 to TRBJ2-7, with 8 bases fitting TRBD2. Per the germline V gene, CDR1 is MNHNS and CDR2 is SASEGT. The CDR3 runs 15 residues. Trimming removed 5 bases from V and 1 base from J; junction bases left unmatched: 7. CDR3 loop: CASSPGLATSYEQYF. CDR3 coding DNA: TGTGCCAGCAGTCCAGGACTAGCTACGTCCTACGAGCAGTACTTC.

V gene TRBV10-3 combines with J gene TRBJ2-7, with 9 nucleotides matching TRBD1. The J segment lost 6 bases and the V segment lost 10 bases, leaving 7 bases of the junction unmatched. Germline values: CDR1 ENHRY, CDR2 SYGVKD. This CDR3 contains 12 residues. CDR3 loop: CATTGTGIEQYF. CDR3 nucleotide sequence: TGTGCCACCACCGGGACAGGGATCGAGCAGTACTTC.

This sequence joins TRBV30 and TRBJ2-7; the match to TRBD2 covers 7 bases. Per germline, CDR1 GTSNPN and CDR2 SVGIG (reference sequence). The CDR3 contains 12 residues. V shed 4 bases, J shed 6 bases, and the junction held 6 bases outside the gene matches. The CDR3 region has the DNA TGTGCCTGGACCTTGGGGGGGACCGAGCAGTACTTC. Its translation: CAWTLGGTEQYF.

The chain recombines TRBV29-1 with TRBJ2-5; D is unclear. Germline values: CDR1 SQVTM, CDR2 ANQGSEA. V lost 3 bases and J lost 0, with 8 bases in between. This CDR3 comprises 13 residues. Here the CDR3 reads CSVEAADQETQYF. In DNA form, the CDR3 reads TGCAGCGTTGAGGCCGCGGACCAAGAGACCCAGTACTTC.

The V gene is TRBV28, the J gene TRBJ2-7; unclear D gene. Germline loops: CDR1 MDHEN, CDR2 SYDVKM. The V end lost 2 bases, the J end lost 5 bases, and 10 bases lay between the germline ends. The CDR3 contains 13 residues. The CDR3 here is CASSLRGLNEQYF. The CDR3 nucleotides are TGTGCCAGCAGTTTACGAGGCCTTAACGAGCAGTACTTC.

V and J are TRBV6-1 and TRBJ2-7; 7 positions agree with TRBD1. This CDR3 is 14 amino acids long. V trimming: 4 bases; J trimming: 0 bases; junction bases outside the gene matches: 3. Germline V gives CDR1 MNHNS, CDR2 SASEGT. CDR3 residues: CASSARTGSYEQYF. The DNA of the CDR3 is TGTGCCAGCAGTGCCCGGACAGGCTCCTACGAGCAGTACTTC.

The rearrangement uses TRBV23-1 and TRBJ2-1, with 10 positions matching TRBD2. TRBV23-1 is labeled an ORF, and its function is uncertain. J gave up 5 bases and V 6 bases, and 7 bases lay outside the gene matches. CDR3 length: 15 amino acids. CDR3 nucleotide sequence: TGCGCCAGCAGCACCCGGACTAGCGGAAACAATGAGCAGTTCTTC. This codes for CASSTRTSGNNEQFF.

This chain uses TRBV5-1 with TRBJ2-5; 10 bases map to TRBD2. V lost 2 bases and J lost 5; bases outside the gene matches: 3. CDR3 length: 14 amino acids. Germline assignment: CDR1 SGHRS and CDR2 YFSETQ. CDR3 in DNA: TGCGCCAGCAGCTTAGCGGGAGGGGGCGAGACCCAGTACTTC. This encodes CASSLAGGGETQYF.

The CDR3 loop is CAISPERDRGYTF. The CDR3 DNA is TGTGCCATCAGTCCCGAGAGGGACAGGGGCTACACCTTC. The V and J genes are TRBV10-3 and TRBJ1-2; 8 nucleotides align to TRBD1. The trim removed 5 bases at V and 8 bases at J, leaving 7 bases unmatched. From germline, CDR1 is ENHRY and CDR2 SYGVKD. This CDR3 has 13 residues.

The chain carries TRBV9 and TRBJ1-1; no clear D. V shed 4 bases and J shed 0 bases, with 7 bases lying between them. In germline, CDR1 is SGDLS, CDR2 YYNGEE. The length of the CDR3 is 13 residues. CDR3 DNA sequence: TGTGCCAGCAGCCCCGTCCTGAACACTGAAGCTTTCTTT. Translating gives CASSPVLNTEAFF.

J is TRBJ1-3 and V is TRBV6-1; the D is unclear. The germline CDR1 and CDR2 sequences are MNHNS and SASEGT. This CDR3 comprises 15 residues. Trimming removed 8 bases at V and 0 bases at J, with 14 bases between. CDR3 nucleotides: TGTGCCAGCGTGGACTCAGTGTTCTCTGGAAACACCATATATTTT. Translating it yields CASVDSVFSGNTIYF.

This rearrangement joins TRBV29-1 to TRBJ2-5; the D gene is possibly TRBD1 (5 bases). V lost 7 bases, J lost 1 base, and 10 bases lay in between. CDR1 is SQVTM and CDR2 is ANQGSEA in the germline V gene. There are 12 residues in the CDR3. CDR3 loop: CSAYRSQETQYF. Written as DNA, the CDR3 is TGCAGCGCCTACAGGAGCCAAGAGACCCAGTACTTC.

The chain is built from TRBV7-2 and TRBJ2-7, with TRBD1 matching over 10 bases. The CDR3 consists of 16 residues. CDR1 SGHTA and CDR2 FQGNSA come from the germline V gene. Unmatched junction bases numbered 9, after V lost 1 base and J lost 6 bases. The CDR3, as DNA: TGTGCCAGCAGCTTAGGTAACAGACAGGGGGCCGCCGAGCAGTACTTC. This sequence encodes CASSLGNRQGAAEQYF.

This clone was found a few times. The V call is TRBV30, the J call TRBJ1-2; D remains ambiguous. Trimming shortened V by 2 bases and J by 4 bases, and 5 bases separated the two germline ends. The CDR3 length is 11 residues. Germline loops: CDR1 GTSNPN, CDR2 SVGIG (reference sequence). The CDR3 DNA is TGTGCCTGGAGTCTCCCCTATGGCTACACCTTC. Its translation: CAWSLPYGYTF. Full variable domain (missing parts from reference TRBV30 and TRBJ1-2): SQTIHQWPATLVQPVGSPLSLECTVEGTSNPNLYWYRQAAGRGLQLLFYSVGIGQISSEVPQNLSASRPQDRQFILSSKKLLLSDSGFYLCAWSLPYGYTFGSGTRLTVV.

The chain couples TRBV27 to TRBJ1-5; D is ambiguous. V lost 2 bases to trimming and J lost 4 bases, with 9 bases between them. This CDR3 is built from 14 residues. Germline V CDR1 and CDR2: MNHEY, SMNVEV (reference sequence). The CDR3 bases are TGTGCCAGCAGTTTAGGACTAGCAAATCAGCCCCAGCATTTT. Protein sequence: CASSLGLANQPQHF.